This paragraph reports one TCR beta chain. A single count supports this clone. The specificity of this receptor is unknown. No much larger clone exists at a distance of one base, and base qualities are not known. The source of the sample is a study of T cell changes during pregnancy in multiple sclerosis (dated by TCRdb to the late 2010s). A note on the overall study: Changes in the T cell repertoire over the course of pregnancy were examined in this study in women with multiple sclerosis.

The library came from the immunoSEQ multiplex PCR assay. TCRdb stores this immuneACCESS table with in-frame sequences only. Part of the clones is absent; in the studies checked, under half of the shortfall reflects unresolved V genes, and no reason is known for the rest. This sample gives about 110,000 clones in total; around 93% of them show up just once. The ten largest clonotypes hold 1.5% to 2% of the sample. At the junction V is shortened by 6 bases and J by 10 bases; bases outside the gene matches: 13. Its CDR3 holds 15 amino acids, cysteine through phenylalanine. The read is trimmed to its CDR3 DNA, 45 bases read in frame from base 1. CDR1 and CDR2 are read off the germline V gene (reference sequence) as MNHEY and SMNVEV.

The rearrangement combines TRBV27 with TRBJ2-1; TRBD2 lines up with 9 middle nucleotides. The input for sequencing was peripheral blood, taken after pregnancy. This clonotype was sampled from a female donor with multiple sclerosis, enrolled in a pregnancy study. This receptor has the CDR3 CASSVPGTSIQEQFF. The bases read TGTGCCAGCAGCGTTCCAGGGACTAGCATCCAGGAGCAGTTCTTC.